A single sample gave rise to the 4 T cell receptor beta chains below, sequenced in a study of blood T cells in healthy people across ages. The second PCR ran roughly 7 to 12 cycles with a sample-barcoded 5' primer and J-beta primers. Using its own MiXCR run on the 5' RACE reads, TCRdb lists one record per CDR3 protein. Among 650,000 to 800,000 distinct CDR3 sequences listed, under 45% were seen once. Sequencing was done on a sample of blood. Receptor source: a man aged 60 to 69 in good health.

The chain employs TRBV12-3 or TRBV12-4 and TRBJ2-5; D possibly corresponds to TRBD2 (5 bases). V was cut by 2 bases and J by 5 bases, with 15 bases left in between. The CDR3 totals 15 residues. CDR3 protein: CASSLPLGLKETQYF. CDR3 nucleotide sequence: TGTGCCAGCAGTTTACCTCTAGGACTCAAGGAGACCCAGTACTTC.

This clonotype was detected a few times. The V and J genes are TRBV7-2 and TRBJ2-3, with 11 nucleotides matching TRBD2. V lost 4 bases to trimming and J lost 6 bases; unmatched junction nucleotides: 15. Germline loops: CDR1 SGHTA, CDR2 FQGNSA. The CDR3 extends over 18 amino acids. The CDR3, as DNA: TGTGCCAGCAGCTCCCCGGGGGGTAGCGGGGGGGCCGGGGATACGCAGTATTTT. Amino acids: CASSSPGGSGGAGDTQYF.

This clonotype was found many times. The gene calls are TRBV7-2 and TRBJ2-1; 9 nucleotides match TRBD2. Trimming took 4 bases from V and 7 from J; bases not matched to a gene: 2. Germline CDR1 SGHTA, CDR2 FQGNSA. The CDR3 runs 13 residues. This CDR3 is CASSSLAGNEQFF. CDR3 nucleotide sequence: TGTGCCAGCAGCTCCCTAGCGGGGAATGAGCAGTTCTTC.

The chain carries TRBV6-5 and TRBJ2-2; 10 bases agree with TRBD1. Germline assignment: CDR1 MNHEY and CDR2 SVGAGI. V gave up 6 bases and J gave up 3 bases; unmatched junction bases: 7. This CDR3 is built from 16 residues. DNA of the CDR3: TGTGCCAGCAGACGGCTCGGGACAGGGGACACCGGGGAGCTGTTTTTT. Its protein is CASRRLGTGDTGELFF.